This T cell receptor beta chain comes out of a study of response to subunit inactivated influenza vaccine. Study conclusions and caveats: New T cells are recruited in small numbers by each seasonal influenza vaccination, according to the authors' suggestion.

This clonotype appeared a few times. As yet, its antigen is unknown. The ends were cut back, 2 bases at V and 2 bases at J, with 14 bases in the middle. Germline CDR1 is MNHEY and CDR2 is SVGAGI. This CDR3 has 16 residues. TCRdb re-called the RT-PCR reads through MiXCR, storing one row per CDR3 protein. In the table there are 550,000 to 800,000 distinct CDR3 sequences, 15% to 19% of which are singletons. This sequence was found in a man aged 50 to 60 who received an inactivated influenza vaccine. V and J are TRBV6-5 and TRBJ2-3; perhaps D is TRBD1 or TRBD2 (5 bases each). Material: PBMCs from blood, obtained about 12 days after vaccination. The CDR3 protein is CASSYRGTKATDTQYF. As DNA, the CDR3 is TGTGCCAGCAGTTACCGGGGCACCAAAGCCACAGATACGCAGTATTTT.